Below are 14 T cell receptor beta chains sequenced from a single sample in a study of vaccination effects on CD4 cells after COVID-19. No cognate antigen is known for these TCRs. Pools of viral peptides were used by the ViraFEST assay to expand antigen-specific CD4+ T cells ahead of sequencing. Isolation of CD4+ T cells took place after less than twelve days of culture. Vaccine recipients, nucleocapsid antibody negative, had no prior SARS-CoV-2 infection. TCRdb's copy holds only in-frame clones and misses some; the assay was immunoSEQ multiplex PCR. The sample lists some 68,000 clones; 60% to 80% were seen once. The sample here was CD4+ T cells from PBMCs cultured with HCoV-OC43 spike peptides, taken before COVID-19 vaccination. Subset meaning: HCoV-OC43 spike overlapping peptide pool stimulation. The receptors originated from a human donor who received a COVID-19 vaccine.

The sample holds one count of this clone. CDR3 sequence: CASSVSHSAKNGYTF. CDR3 DNA: TGTGCCAGCAGCGTAAGTCACTCGGCAAAGAATGGCTACACCTTC. V and J are TRBV9 and TRBJ1-2; D unclear. Germline assignment: CDR1 SGDLS and CDR2 YYNGEE. The CDR3 is 15 amino acids. V gave up 1 base and J gave up 6 bases, with 16 bases separating them.

The V gene is TRBV15, the J gene TRBJ2-2; 12 bases map to TRBD2. Germline CDR1 LNHNV, CDR2 YYDKDF (reference sequence). CDR3 length: 15 amino acids. Unmatched junction bases numbered 2, after V lost 6 bases and J lost 3 bases. CDR3 region: CATSPSGGDTGELFF. CDR3 coding DNA: TGTGCCACCAGTCCTAGCGGGGGGGACACCGGGGAGCTGTTTTTT.

This clone has a handful of counts. The chain links TRBV30 to TRBJ1-6; no clear D gene. The CDR3 consists of 14 residues. V lost 2 bases, J lost 8 bases, and 13 bases lay in between. The germline CDR1 and CDR2 sequences are GTSNPN and SVGIG (reference sequence). In DNA, the CDR3 is TGTGCCTGGAGTTCCCCCCGTTTGGATTCACCCCTCCACTTT. This sequence encodes CAWSSPRLDSPLHF.

This clone was recorded a few times. The chain joins TRBV6-5 to TRBJ1-1; D is unresolved. This CDR3 is 14 amino acids long. V lost 0 bases, J lost 5 bases, and 10 bases lay in between. The germline CDR1 and CDR2 sequences are MNHEY and SVGAGI. The CDR3, as DNA: TGTGCCAGCAGTTACTCACCGGGAATAACTGAAGCTTTCTTT. This gives the protein CASSYSPGITEAFF.

The rearrangement links TRBV6-5 to TRBJ2-3; D is ambiguous. V gave up 10 bases and J gave up 4 bases, with 12 bases separating them. The CDR3 length is 12 residues. Germline-derived CDR1 and CDR2 are MNHEY and SVGAGI. CDR3 sequence (DNA): TGTGCCACCACGGGCGCCCCAGATACGCAGTATTTT. Translated: CATTGAPDTQYF.

The gene calls are TRBV7-2 and TRBJ2-2, with TRBD2 matching over 10 bases. CDR3 length equals 18 residues. With 2 bases clipped from V and 1 base from J, the junction kept 7 bases outside the gene matches. Germline CDR1 reads SGHTA; CDR2 reads FQGNSA. Here the CDR3 DNA reads TGTGCCAGCAGCTTACGCCCTAGCGGGGGACTGAACACCGGGGAGCTGTTTTTT. Translating it yields CASSLRPSGGLNTGELFF.

This clone appeared a few times. The chain employs TRBV6-5 and TRBJ1-1; D is possibly TRBD1 (6 bases). Germline V gene lookup returns CDR1 MNHEY and CDR2 SVGAGI. This CDR3 region has 15 residues. Trimming took off 6 bases at V and 11 bases at J, with 25 bases between the two ends. CDR3 loop: CASRASGRFGDRAFF. CDR3 in DNA: TGTGCCAGCAGAGCCTCGGGAAGGTTCGGCGACAGGGCTTTCTTT.

The table lists this clone with a count of one. The genes are TRBV19 and TRBJ1-1; tentative D call: TRBD1 (5 bases). This CDR3 spans 13 amino acids. Germline values: CDR1 LNHDA, CDR2 SQIVND (reference sequence). V was shortened by 4 bases and J by 0 bases, with 6 bases between the two germline ends. Here the CDR3 DNA reads TGTGCCAGTAGTAGGGGGATGAACACTGAAGCTTTCTTT. Its protein product is CASSRGMNTEAFF.

The V and J genes are TRBV5-1 and TRBJ2-2; D is ambiguous. The germline V gene has CDR1 SGHRS and CDR2 YFSETQ. This CDR3 is built from 14 residues. V was cut by 6 bases and J by 3 bases, with 12 bases left in between. CDR3 nucleotide sequence: TGCGCCAGCAAATGGACGGTTCACACCGGGGAGCTGTTTTTT. Its translation is CASKWTVHTGELFF.

This chain links TRBV4-1 with TRBJ1-5, with D perhaps TRBD1 (6 bases). V lost 2 bases to trimming and J lost 7 bases, with 12 bases between them. The CDR3 length is 14 residues. The V gene's germline CDR1 is MGHRA and CDR2 YSYEKL. DNA for the CDR3: TGCGCCAGCAGCCAACCCACAGGGAAACAGCCCCAGCATTTT. This sequence encodes CASSQPTGKQPQHF.

The chain joins TRBV9 to TRBJ2-3, with D tentatively TRBD2 (6 bases). The CDR3 is made up of 14 amino acids. Between the trimmed V and J ends, which lost 3 bases and 0 bases, there was a span of 8 bases. Germline V CDR1 and CDR2: SGDLS, YYNGEE. The CDR3 protein is CASSGGTSTDTQYF. The CDR3 nucleotides are TGTGCCAGCAGCGGCGGGACTAGCACAGATACGCAGTATTTT.

The rearrangement joins TRBV7-2 to TRBJ2-4; TRBD2 is a possible D gene (5 bases). This CDR3 contains 18 residues. Germline V CDR1 and CDR2: SGHTA, FQGNSA. Trimming shortened V by 4 bases and J by 0 bases, and 19 bases separated the two germline ends. The CDR3 bases are TGTGCCAGCAGCTCCCTCGGAGGCAGTTCAGTAGCCAAAAACATTCAGTACTTC. Translation gives CASSSLGGSSVAKNIQYF.

J is TRBJ2-2 and V is TRBV7-8; the match to TRBD2 covers 8 bases. V lost 8 bases, J lost 0 bases, and 2 bases stayed unmatched. The CDR3 is made up of 14 amino acids. CDR1 and CDR2 (germline): SGHVS, FQNEAQ. CDR3 region: CASGGLANTGELFF. In DNA, the CDR3 is TGTGCCAGCGGGGGACTAGCGAACACCGGGGAGCTGTTTTTT.

The V gene is TRBV5-6, the J gene TRBJ1-1; 8 nucleotides line up with TRBD1. V shed 0 bases and J 5 bases; nucleotides not matched to a gene: 6. The germline gives CDR1 SGHDT, CDR2 YYEEEE. The CDR3 runs to 15 residues. As DNA, the CDR3 is TGTGCCAGCAGCTTGGTAGGACAGGGACGGACTGAAGCTTTCTTT. Protein product: CASSLVGQGRTEAFF.